These T cell receptor beta chains were read from a single sample in a study of CD8 T cells in Susac syndrome. Via MiXCR, TCRdb re-called the immunoSEQ multiplex PCR reads, giving one row per CDR3 protein. The sample gives 65,000 to 80,000 distinct CDR3 sequences, 91% of which show up once; around 0.5% is in the top ten. Sequenced material: CD8+ T cells from PBMCs. The receptor source for this set is a human donor with multiple sclerosis. The CDR3 runs from the conserved cysteine through the conserved F or W. The order of the fields is V gene, clone size, J gene, D gene, CDR3 protein, CDR3 DNA. D genes are given only for firm matches. Size is stated for part of the rows, as once, few or many counts, or as a class when the clone is expanded.

TRBV7-2	once	TRBJ2-3	-	CASSSQLGQFGDTQYF	TGTGCCAGCAGCTCCCAGCTGGGGCAGTTCGGGGATACGCAGTATTTT
TRBV21-1	-	TRBJ1-4	-	CASSIRDKNEKLFF	TGTGCCAGCAGCATCCGGGACAAAAATGAAAAACTGTTTTTT
TRBV4-1	-	TRBJ2-3	-	CASSRVGWADTQYF	TGCGCCAGCAGCCGGGTGGGGTGGGCAGATACGCAGTATTTT
TRBV2	-	TRBJ1-4	-	CASSESRGEKLFF	TGTGCCAGCAGTGAAAGTAGGGGGGAAAAACTGTTTTTT
TRBV27	-	TRBJ2-7	-	CASGSIQAEQYF	TGTGCCAGCGGCTCCATCCAGGCCGAGCAGTACTTC
TRBV6-2/TRBV6-3	few	TRBJ2-7	-	CASSRNYEQYF	TGTGCCAGCAGTCGTAACTACGAGCAGTACTTC
TRBV10-3	-	TRBJ2-2	TRBD2	CAISEPTEREVGTGELFF	TGTGCCATCAGTGAGCCGACGGAGCGGGAGGTGGGAACCGGGGAGCTGTTTTTT
TRBV13	-	TRBJ2-7	-	CASSLTGSYEQYF	TGTGCCAGCAGCTTAACAGGCTCCTACGAGCAGTACTTC
TRBV9	-	TRBJ2-3	-	CASSVRTADTQYF	TGTGCCAGCAGCGTACGAACGGCAGATACGCAGTATTTT
TRBV5-6	-	TRBJ1-1	-	CASSLGDEAFF	TGTGCCAGCAGCTTGGGGGACGAAGCTTTCTTT
TRBV9	-	TRBJ1-1	-	CASSGSGTQNTEAFF	TGTGCCAGCAGTGGATCCGGGACACAAAACACTGAAGCTTTCTTT
TRBV27	-	TRBJ2-7	-	CASSSSGKNYEQYF	TGTGCCAGCAGTTCCTCCGGGAAAAACTACGAGCAGTACTTC
TRBV19	-	TRBJ2-2	TRBD2	CASSMGGTNTGELFF	TGTGCCAGTAGTATGGGGGGGACGAACACCGGGGAGCTGTTTTTT
TRBV5-6	-	TRBJ1-4	TRBD1	CASSSTGESWEKLFF	TGTGCCAGCAGCTCCACAGGGGAAAGTTGGGAAAAACTGTTTTTT
TRBV11-2	-	TRBJ2-7	-	CVSSLPYEQYF	TGTGTCAGCAGCTTACCATACGAGCAGTACTTC
TRBV7-8	-	TRBJ2-3	-	CASSLGLAGSDTQYF	TGTGCCAGCAGCTTAGGGCTGGCGGGCTCAGATACGCAGTATTTT
TRBV2	few	TRBJ2-7	-	CASSGYEQYF	TGTGCCAGCAGTGGGTACGAGCAGTACTTC
TRBV28	once	TRBJ2-5	TRBD2	CASSPEGLAGLQETQYF	TGTGCCAGCAGTCCCGAGGGACTAGCGGGACTCCAAGAGACCCAGTACTTC
TRBV29-1	-	TRBJ2-3	-	CSVVEDTQYF	TGCAGCGTTGTGGAAGATACGCAGTATTTT
TRBV3-1	-	TRBJ2-5	-	CASSPASGGETQYF	TGTGCCAGCAGCCCTGCTTCAGGGGGGGAGACCCAGTACTTC
TRBV13	-	TRBJ2-3	-	CASSSRLVGGTDTQYF	TGTGCCAGCAGCTCCCGACTAGTGGGGGGCACAGATACGCAGTATTTT
TRBV4-1	-	TRBJ1-4	-	CASSQEGAATNEKLFF	TGCGCCAGCAGCCAAGAGGGGGCAGCAACTAATGAAAAACTGTTTTTT
TRBV4-1	few	TRBJ1-1	-	CASSQDQGFPEAFF	TGCGCCAGCAGCCAAGATCAGGGTTTCCCTGAAGCTTTCTTT
TRBV5-6	-	TRBJ2-2	TRBD2	CASSSGLAGAVGELFF	TGTGCCAGCAGCTCAGGACTAGCGGGGGCCGTCGGGGAGCTGTTTTTT
TRBV13	-	TRBJ2-7	TRBD2	CASSALRGSISEQYF	TGTGCCAGCAGCGCTCTTCGCGGGAGCATCTCCGAGCAGTACTTC
TRBV16	-	TRBJ1-1	-	CASSPTSEAFF	TGTGCCAGCAGCCCGACAAGCGAAGCTTTCTTT
TRBV4-3	-	TRBJ2-7	-	CASSQDLVGGSYEQYF	TGCGCCAGCAGCCAAGATTTAGTTGGGGGCTCCTACGAGCAGTACTTC
TRBV27	-	TRBJ2-7	TRBD1	CASSGTGTGSWEQYF	TGTGCCAGCAGTGGCACCGGGACAGGGTCTTGGGAGCAGTACTTC
TRBV2	-	TRBJ1-1	-	CASSEEQTEAFF	TGTGCCAGCAGTGAGGAGCAAACTGAAGCTTTCTTT
TRBV27	once	TRBJ2-1	TRBD2	CASSLSIGLAVGNEQFF	TGTGCCAGCAGTTTATCGATTGGGCTAGCGGTGGGCAATGAGCAGTTCTTC
TRBV20-1	-	TRBJ2-1	-	CSLRGSSYNEQFF	TGTTCCTTAAGGGGTTCGTCCTACAATGAGCAGTTCTTC
TRBV3-1	-	TRBJ1-1	TRBD1	CASSQRDRGMNTEAFF	TGTGCCAGCAGCCAAAGGGACAGGGGGATGAACACTGAAGCTTTCTTT
TRBV5-1	-	TRBJ2-5	TRBD1	CASSRDRYQETQYF	TGCGCCAGCAGCCGGGACAGGTACCAAGAGACCCAGTACTTC
TRBV7-2	-	TRBJ2-1	-	CASSPGAGVIYNEQFF	TGTGCCAGCAGCCCAGGGGCGGGAGTAATCTACAATGAGCAGTTCTTC
TRBV19	once	TRBJ2-7	TRBD1	CASKNRDRAYEQYF	TGTGCCAGTAAGAATAGGGACAGAGCCTACGAGCAGTACTTC
TRBV11-2	-	TRBJ2-1	-	CASSLAGPSYNEQFF	TGTGCCAGCAGCTTGGCGGGCCCCTCCTACAATGAGCAGTTCTTC
TRBV27	few	TRBJ2-7	-	CASSLGRGQRYEQYF	TGTGCCAGCAGCCTAGGGAGGGGGCAACGCTACGAGCAGTACTTC
TRBV5-1	-	TRBJ1-2	-	CASRDSGDRLGYTF	TGCGCCAGCAGGGACAGTGGGGATCGATTAGGCTACACCTTC
TRBV20-1	-	TRBJ1-2	TRBD1	CSARDSGQEYGYTF	TGCAGTGCTAGAGATTCGGGACAGGAGTATGGCTACACCTTC
TRBV6-5	-	TRBJ2-7	TRBD1	CASSYSGTGGSEQYF	TGTGCCAGCAGTTACTCCGGGACAGGGGGGAGCGAGCAGTACTTC
TRBV28	-	TRBJ2-7	-	CASRPRGGEDLDEQYF	TGTGCCAGCAGACCAAGGGGGGGGGAGGATTTGGACGAGCAGTACTTC
TRBV24-1	-	TRBJ2-2	-	CATRDRNTGELFF	TGTGCCACCAGGGACAGAAACACCGGGGAGCTGTTTTTT
TRBV2	-	TRBJ1-2	TRBD1	CASSDGDSYGYTF	TGTGCCAGCAGTGATGGGGACAGCTATGGCTACACCTTC
TRBV19	-	TRBJ2-6	-	CASSIPFSGANVLTF	TGTGCCAGTAGTATCCCCTTCTCTGGGGCCAACGTCCTGACTTTC
TRBV14	few	TRBJ2-4	-	CASSQAGGGDQYF	TGTGCCAGCAGCCAAGCGGGAGGGGGCGATCAGTACTTC
TRBV11-2	-	TRBJ2-3	-	CASSLSGSGTDTQYF	TGTGCCAGCAGCTTAAGCGGGTCTGGCACAGATACGCAGTATTTT
TRBV12-3/TRBV12-4	-	TRBJ1-1	-	CASSLTATNTEAFF	TGTGCCAGCAGTTTAACTGCGACGAACACTGAAGCTTTCTTT
TRBV27	-	TRBJ2-1	-	CASSLSLVANEQFF	TGTGCCAGCAGTTTATCGCTAGTGGCCAATGAGCAGTTCTTC
TRBV5-1	-	TRBJ1-2	TRBD1	CASSLGQGRPNYGYTF	TGCGCCAGCAGCTTGGGACAGGGACGACCTAACTATGGCTACACCTTC
TRBV30	-	TRBJ1-1	TRBD1	CAWRDRGRTEAFF	TGTGCCTGGAGAGACAGGGGCCGTACTGAAGCTTTCTTT
TRBV24-1	-	TRBJ2-1	-	CATSDPDNEQFF	TGTGCCACCAGTGACCCCGACAATGAGCAGTTCTTC
TRBV2	-	TRBJ1-2	TRBD1	CASSEKTGGDYGYTF	TGTGCCAGCAGCGAGAAGACAGGGGGCGACTATGGCTACACCTTC